The 16 T cell receptor beta chains below all came from one sample that was sequenced in a study of human T cells and chemical hapten exposure. TCRdb reprocessed the RACE reads via MiXCR and lists one record per CDR3 protein. The sample yields tens of thousands of distinct CDR3 sequences, about 8.9% seen once. Time point in this sample: pre-sensitization, week 0. Treatment: therapeutic diphenylcyclopropenone sensitization with weekly scalp DPC. The sample consisted of whole blood, taken in connection with sensitization to the hapten diphenylcyclopropenone (DPC). The source is a woman in her forties with alopecia areata. Some clones in this sample may be carry-over from other donors' samples.

At least ten counts were recorded for this clonotype. V usage is TRBV20-1 and J usage is TRBJ1-1; 7 nucleotides match TRBD1. CDR1 is DFQATT and CDR2 is SNEGSKA in the germline V gene (reference sequence). The CDR3 runs 14 residues. V lost 6 bases and J lost 1; bases outside the gene matches: 8. The CDR3 protein is CSAIPGTENTEAFF. In DNA form, the CDR3 reads TGCAGTGCCATACCCGGGACAGAGAACACTGAAGCTTTCTTT.

This clonotype has ten or more counts. The chain joins TRBV6-1 to TRBJ1-2; D possibly corresponds to TRBD1 (5 bases). This CDR3 is 14 amino acids long. The V and J ends lost 1 base and 14 bases respectively, with 20 bases between them. CDR1 and CDR2 from the germline V gene are MNHNS and SASEGT. CDR3 DNA sequence: TGTGCCAGCAGTGAAGAGGCAGGGAATCACCCCCAGACCTTC. Translation: CASSEEAGNHPQTF.

This clonotype was counted many times. The chain links TRBV10-3 to TRBJ1-6, with a tentative D call TRBD1 (6 bases). The CDR3 is made up of 15 amino acids. Trimming removed 8 bases at V and 0 bases at J, with 11 bases between. Germline values: CDR1 ENHRY, CDR2 SYGVKD. The CDR3 DNA follows: TGTGCCATCGGACAGCGATTCTCCTATAATTCACCCCTCCACTTT. Translated: CAIGQRFSYNSPLHF.

The chain employs TRBV10-3 and TRBJ2-1, with D unclear. V lost 3 bases to trimming and J lost 2 bases, with 8 bases between them. The CDR3 is 14 amino acids. The V gene's germline CDR1 is ENHRY and CDR2 SYGVKD. The CDR3 DNA is TGTGCCATCAGTGACTACCAGACCTACAATGAGCAGTTCTTC. It encodes CAISDYQTYNEQFF.

The chain is built from TRBV11-2 and TRBJ2-7; D may be TRBD1 (5 bases). CDR1 and CDR2 from the germline V gene are SGHAT and FQNNGV. V was clipped by 5 bases and J by 6 bases, with 29 bases between them. The length of the CDR3 is 18 residues. Here the CDR3 reads CASSPRPTHTGPLGEQYF. As DNA, the CDR3 is TGTGCCAGCAGCCCCCGCCCCACACACACAGGACCCCTTGGCGAGCAGTACTTC.

This clonotype was recorded a few times. The V and J genes are TRBV7-9 and TRBJ2-7; D ambiguous. Deletions cut 1 base from V and 6 bases from J, with 10 bases between. CDR3 length: 13 residues. Germline lookup yields CDR1 SEHNR and CDR2 FQNEAQ (reference sequence). Here the CDR3 DNA reads TGTGCCAGCAGCTTAGACTGGGTGGGCGAGCAGTACTTC. The encoded protein is CASSLDWVGEQYF.

This clonotype occurred many times. The gene calls are TRBV4-1 and TRBJ1-3, with D possibly TRBD1 on 5 matching bases. CDR1 is MGHRA and CDR2 is YSYEKL in the germline V gene. The V end was cut by 4 bases, the J end by 0 bases, with 13 bases between. There are 16 residues in the CDR3. The CDR3 here is CASSLGTDLSGNTIYF. DNA for the CDR3: TGCGCCAGCAGCCTTGGGACGGACCTCTCTGGAAACACCATATATTTT.

The chain carries TRBV12-3 or TRBV12-4 and TRBJ1-5; possibly TRBD1 for D (6 bases). Trimming took 5 bases from V and 11 from J, leaving 19 bases between them. The length of the CDR3 is 14 residues. CDR3 loop: CASSPQGSLRSQHF. The CDR3 DNA reads TGTGCCAGCAGTCCACAGGGATCTCTGAGGTCCCAGCATTTT.

This chain connects TRBV28 to TRBJ2-5, with TRBD1 as a possible D gene (5 bases). From germline, CDR1 is MDHEN and CDR2 SYDVKM. The length of the CDR3 is 14 residues. V was clipped by 5 bases and J by 0 bases, with 10 bases between them. The CDR3, as DNA: TGTGCCAGCAGTCTAGGACAATACCAAGAGACCCAGTACTTC. The encoded protein is CASSLGQYQETQYF.

This clonotype has ten or more counts. DNA of the CDR3: TGTGCCAGCAGCCCGGGACTAGCGGGGGGGCTGGATACGCAGTATTTT. This translates into CASSPGLAGGLDTQYF. This chain links TRBV11-2 with TRBJ2-3, with TRBD2 matching over 16 bases. The V segment lost 5 bases and the J segment 6 bases; nucleotides outside the gene matches: 5. The CDR3 is 16 residues long. Germline CDR1 SGHAT, CDR2 FQNNGV.

This clonotype turned up a few times. The chain is built from TRBV18 and TRBJ2-7, with D hard to call. The germline V gene has CDR1 KGHSH and CDR2 LQKENI. V was cut by 5 bases and J by 1 base, with 9 bases left in between. This CDR3 is 13 amino acids long. The CDR3 DNA reads as TGTGCCAGCTCAGCGACGGATTCCTACGAGCAGTACTTC. Protein product: CASSATDSYEQYF.

Many counts were recorded for this clonotype. The rearrangement joins TRBV6-2 or TRBV6-3 to TRBJ2-2, with TRBD2 matching 9 bases. Trimming at V came to 0 bases and at J to 6 bases, leaving 2 bases not matched to a gene. Germline V gives CDR1 MNHEY, CDR2 SVGEGT. The CDR3 is made up of 15 amino acids. CDR3 in DNA: TGTGCCAGCAGTTACTCTAGCGGGGGATCCGGGGAGCTGTTTTTT. Its protein product is CASSYSSGGSGELFF.

This clonotype was seen at least ten times. The chain combines TRBV28 with TRBJ1-5; D possibly corresponds to TRBD1 (6 bases). CDR1 MDHEN and CDR2 SYDVKM come from the germline V gene. V shed 6 bases and J shed 3 bases, with 12 bases lying between them. The CDR3 runs 14 residues. The CDR3 region has the DNA TGTGCCAGCAGCAGGGGCGGCGACAATCAGCCCCAGCATTTT. Translating gives CASSRGGDNQPQHF.

CDR3 nucleotides: TGTGCCAGCAGCGTGGGGAGGGCAAGGGTCTATTATGAAGCTTTCTTT. Translated, it gives CASSVGRARVYYEAFF. The chain recombines TRBV12-3 or TRBV12-4 with TRBJ1-1; D call uncertain. Trimming left V 6 bases short and J 7 bases short, with 24 bases between. CDR3 length equals 16 residues.

V is TRBV11-2 and J is TRBJ2-3, with 10 nucleotides matching TRBD2. The germline CDR1 and CDR2 sequences are SGHAT and FQNNGV. The V gene end was trimmed by 0 bases and the J gene end by 1 base; junction bases not matched to a gene: 4. The CDR3 spans 17 residues. CDR3 sequence reads: CASSLELAGARTDTQYF. CDR3 DNA sequence: TGTGCCAGCAGCTTAGAGCTAGCGGGGGCCCGCACAGATACGCAGTATTTT.

This clonotype was seen ten or more times. The J gene is TRBJ2-7, the V gene TRBV29-1; tentative D call: TRBD2 (5 bases). The CDR3 sequence is 16 residues long. Between the trimmed V and J ends, which lost 4 bases and 6 bases, there was a span of 25 bases. Germline lookup yields CDR1 SQVTM and CDR2 ANQGSEA. CDR3 in amino acids: CSVVRLRPPGSLEQYF. DNA of the CDR3: TGCAGCGTTGTTCGGCTTCGCCCACCGGGGAGTCTCGAGCAGTACTTC.